This entry describes one T cell receptor beta chain. CDR3 length: 13 amino acids. The J segment lost 11 bases and the V segment lost 4 bases, leaving 7 bases of the junction unmatched. The germline V gene has CDR1 MNHEY and CDR2 SMNVEV (reference sequence). Profiling relied on immunoSEQ multiplex PCR, and the TCRdb table lists in-frame clones only, not all of them. Counted here are about 2.3 million clones, over 85% occurring once; the ten biggest clones make up about 0.37%. This entry belongs to a study of shared clonotypes between healthy human individuals. This clonotype was obtained from a man in his late teens or twenties in good health. Some clones in this sample may be carry-over from other donors' samples. What was sequenced was naive CD4+ T cells from PBMCs. As to subset: CD45RA+ positively selected. The chain has TRBV27 and TRBJ2-7, with TRBD1 matching over 11 bases. The CDR3 DNA reads TGTGCCAGCAGTTGGACAGGGGGCGCCGGGAAGTACTTC. This codes for CASSWTGGAGKYF.